Given below is one T cell receptor (beta chain) in context. The data belong to a study of identical twins. MiXCR was run by TCRdb on the 5' RACE reads, yielding one entry per CDR3 protein. The sample includes about 220,000 distinct CDR3 sequences, around 7.6% of them seen just once. Separately, the same data were catalogued under a study of yellow fever vaccine responses in identical twins.

The origin of this receptor is a woman aged 18-29 years in good health. The sequenced sample consisted of CD8+ T cells sorted from blood.

DNA for the CDR3: TGTGCCAGCAGTGCTGCTTATGGCTACACCTTC. Its translation: CASSAAYGYTF. The gene calls are TRBV12-3 or TRBV12-4 and TRBJ1-2, with D hard to call. Trimming removed 5 bases from V and 5 bases from J, with 6 bases in between. CDR3 length: 11 residues.